This T cell receptor (beta chain) is from a study of CD8 T cells in Susac syndrome. It was with random hexamers that roughly 0.45 to 1 ug RNA was reverse transcribed. TCRdb independently ran MiXCR on the immunoSEQ multiplex PCR reads; one entry per CDR3 protein. The data hold about 100,000 distinct CDR3 sequences, with approximately 95% observed a single time. Trimming removed 1 base from V and 2 bases from J, with 9 bases in between. The germline V gene has CDR1 SGHRS and CDR2 YFSETQ. The CDR3 loop spans 15 amino acids. Sequenced: CD8+ T cells from PBMCs. The clonotype originates from a human donor with Susac syndrome. V and J are TRBV5-1 and TRBJ2-2, with TRBD2 as a possible D gene (5 bases). The DNA for the CDR3 is TGCGCCAGCAGCTTGAGGACTGAAAACACCGGGGAGCTGTTTTTT. It specifies CASSLRTENTGELFF.